Shown below are 20 T cell receptor beta chains from a single sample sequenced in a study of blood T cell repertoires in COVID-19. The repertoire was sequenced with immunoSEQ multiplex PCR; TCRdb's copy has only in-frame clones and lacks some. This sample yields some 160,000 clones, of which roughly 91% are seen a single time; about 2.1% belongs to the top ten. Sequencing was carried out using peripheral blood. These receptors came from a man aged 45-60 years who had recovered from COVID-19.

The V call is TRBV2, the J call TRBJ2-3; tentative D call: TRBD2 (6 bases). The germline CDR1 and CDR2 sequences are SNHLY and FYNNEI. The V gene lost 7 bases and the J gene lost 0 bases, with 8 bases spanning the gap. The CDR3 consists of 13 residues. The CDR3 bases are TGTGCCAGCATCCGGGGGAGCACAGATACGCAGTATTTT. Translated, it gives CASIRGSTDTQYF.

The chain joins TRBV10-3 to TRBJ1-2, with a tentative D call TRBD1 (6 bases). From germline, CDR1 is ENHRY and CDR2 SYGVKD. Between the trimmed V and J ends, which lost 7 bases and 4 bases, there was a span of 16 bases. CDR3 length equals 14 residues. CDR3: CAIKPGADSYGYTF. CDR3 DNA sequence: TGTGCCATCAAACCAGGGGCGGATAGCTATGGCTACACCTTC.

This chain uses TRBV24-1 with TRBJ1-1, with D possibly TRBD1 on 5 matching bases. CDR3 length equals 13 residues. Trimming took off 5 bases at V and 6 bases at J, with 12 bases between the two ends. Germline-derived CDR1 and CDR2 are KGHDR and SFDVKD. CDR3: CATSVRGGAEAFF. In DNA, the CDR3 is TGTGCCACCAGTGTTCGGGGAGGGGCTGAAGCTTTCTTT.

The V gene is TRBV10-1, the J gene TRBJ2-1; TRBD1 is a possible D gene (6 bases). The germline V and J ends were trimmed by 3 bases and 7 bases, with 10 bases remaining between them. Germline CDR1 is WNHNN and CDR2 is SYGVQD (reference sequence). This CDR3 spans 13 amino acids. The CDR3 reads CASSESQGNEQFF. For the CDR3, the DNA is TGCGCCAGCAGTGAATCACAGGGAAATGAGCAGTTCTTC.

The chain uses TRBV9 and TRBJ2-1; 7 bases are a match to TRBD2. The germline CDR1 and CDR2 sequences are SGDLS and YYNGEE. With 1 base clipped from V and 2 bases from J, the junction kept 6 bases outside the gene matches. CDR3 length: 16 amino acids. The CDR3 DNA is TGTGCCAGCAGCGTACGTGAGGCGGGGGCCTACAATGAGCAGTTCTTC. This gives the protein CASSVREAGAYNEQFF.

This chain connects TRBV9 to TRBJ1-6; 8 bases line up with TRBD1. The CDR3 extends over 14 amino acids. CDR1 and CDR2 (germline): SGDLS, YYNGEE. The V gene end was trimmed by 4 bases and the J gene end by 10 bases; junction bases not matched to a gene: 7. CDR3 bases: TGTGCCAGCAGCACGACAGGGGTTTCATCACCCCTCCACTTT. It is translated as CASSTTGVSSPLHF. The whole variable domain, filled in from reference TRBV9 and TRBJ1-6, reads DSGVTQTPKHLITATGQRVTLRCSPRSGDLSVYWYQQSLDQGLQFLIQYYNGEERAKGNILERFSAQQFPDLHSELNLSSLELGDSALYFCASSTTGVSSPLHFGNGTRLTVT.

This sequence joins TRBV27 and TRBJ1-5, with D maybe TRBD1 (6 bases). In germline, CDR1 is MNHEY, CDR2 SMNVEV (reference sequence). Trimming took off 0 bases at V and 9 bases at J, with 15 bases between the two ends. CDR3 size: 15 residues. CDR3 sequence: CASSLSRGAPGPQHF. CDR3 bases: TGTGCCAGCAGTTTATCTCGGGGGGCCCCTGGGCCCCAGCATTTT.

V and J are TRBV6-5 and TRBJ2-7; D may be TRBD1 (5 bases). CDR3 size: 15 residues. The V gene's germline CDR1 is MNHEY and CDR2 SVGAGI. V lost 5 bases, J lost 3 bases, and 17 bases lay in between. The CDR3, as DNA: TGTGCCAGCAGTCGGTTCCGACAGACAAACTACGAGCAGTACTTC. It encodes CASSRFRQTNYEQYF.

The J gene is TRBJ2-7, the V gene TRBV12-5; 10 bases are a match to TRBD2. This CDR3 contains 14 residues. CDR1 and CDR2 from the germline V gene are LGHNT and FRNRAP. With 1 base clipped from V and 4 bases from J, the junction kept 1 base outside the gene matches. As DNA, the CDR3 is TGTGCTAGTGGTTTGGAGCGGGGGGGGTACGAGCAGTACTTC. This encodes CASGLERGGYEQYF.

The rearrangement links TRBV7-8 to TRBJ2-3; D is unresolved. Looked up from germline, CDR1 is SGHVS and CDR2 is FQNEAQ. Between the trimmed V and J ends, which lost 1 base and 0 bases, there was a span of 5 bases. CDR3 length: 14 amino acids. The CDR3 region is CASSLEQSTDTQYF. Written as DNA, the CDR3 is TGTGCCAGCAGCTTAGAACAGAGCACAGATACGCAGTATTTT.

The chain links TRBV30 to TRBJ1-1; tentative D call: TRBD1 (5 bases). V shed 0 bases and J shed 3 bases, with 8 bases lying between them. This CDR3 region has 13 residues. CDR1 GTSNPN and CDR2 SVGIG come from the germline V gene (reference sequence). This chain's CDR3 is CAWSVRGDTEAFF. The CDR3 bases are TGTGCCTGGAGTGTACGGGGGGACACTGAAGCTTTCTTT.

The chain is built from TRBV19 and TRBJ1-2, with D unresolved. Looked up from germline, CDR1 is LNHDA and CDR2 is SQIVND (reference sequence). The CDR3 covers 16 residues. Trimming removed 4 bases at V and 2 bases at J, with 17 bases between. CDR3 bases: TGTGCCAGTAGTACTGAGCGAAGCCGGCGAAACTATGGCTACACCTTC. It codes for CASSTERSRRNYGYTF.

The V and J genes are TRBV5-1 and TRBJ2-7, with 9 positions matching TRBD2. Germline CDR1 is SGHRS and CDR2 is YFSETQ. V was clipped by 4 bases and J by 2 bases; unmatched bases: 10. This CDR3 has 16 amino acids. The CDR3 is CASSEKTSGYTYEQYF. DNA for the CDR3: TGCGCCAGCAGCGAAAAAACTAGCGGGTATACCTACGAGCAGTACTTC.

The gene calls are TRBV18 and TRBJ1-1; D unresolved. Germline V gene lookup returns CDR1 KGHSH and CDR2 LQKENI. V lost 6 bases, J lost 4 bases, and 18 bases lay in between. The CDR3 loop spans 15 amino acids. The CDR3 here is CASSPGLERATEAFF. CDR3 sequence (DNA): TGTGCCAGCTCGCCCGGCCTCGAGAGGGCCACTGAAGCTTTCTTT.

V usage is TRBV10-3 and J usage is TRBJ2-2; D is undetermined. The V and J ends lost 2 bases and 10 bases respectively, with 5 bases between them. The germline CDR1 and CDR2 sequences are ENHRY and SYGVKD. The length of the CDR3 is 11 residues. CDR3 region: CAISEGVELFF. The CDR3 nucleotides read TGTGCCATCAGTGAGGGAGTGGAGCTGTTTTTT.

The chain joins TRBV27 to TRBJ2-7; TRBD1 aligns across 7 bases. Germline CDR1 MNHEY, CDR2 SMNVEV (reference sequence). The CDR3 is made up of 13 amino acids. J was trimmed by 6 bases and V by 3 bases; bases with no gene match: 5. The CDR3 region is CASSLGQHFEQYF. As DNA, the CDR3 is TGTGCCAGCAGTTTGGGACAGCACTTCGAGCAGTACTTC.

This clone was detected only a few times. This chain connects TRBV7-2 to TRBJ1-5, with 8 bases that match TRBD1. With 1 base clipped from V and 4 bases from J, the junction kept 3 bases outside the gene matches. This CDR3 has 15 amino acids. CDR1 and CDR2 (germline): SGHTA, FQGNSA. For the CDR3, the DNA is TGTGCCAGCAGCTTAGGACAGGGGCTTAATCAGCCCCAGCATTTT. It encodes CASSLGQGLNQPQHF.

The genes are TRBV28 and TRBJ1-4, with a possible D match to TRBD1 (5 bases). The V gene lost 8 bases and the J gene lost 4 bases, with 11 bases spanning the gap. Per the germline V gene, CDR1 is MDHEN and CDR2 is SYDVKM. This CDR3 region has 13 residues. CDR3 loop: CASARVLNEKLFF. In DNA, the CDR3 is TGTGCCAGCGCCAGGGTACTTAATGAAAAACTGTTTTTT.

This chain joins TRBV20-1 and TRBJ2-1; TRBD2 matches at 8 bases. CDR3 length equals 12 residues. Germline V CDR1 and CDR2: DFQATT, SNEGSKA (reference sequence). J gave up 9 bases and V 3 bases, and 4 bases lay outside the gene matches. The CDR3 sequence is CSASRGTSEQFF. The DNA of the CDR3 is TGCAGTGCTAGTCGCGGGACTAGTGAGCAGTTCTTC.

The rearrangement uses TRBV24-1 and TRBJ2-3; D remains unclear. The CDR3 has 16 amino acids. Germline-derived CDR1 and CDR2 are KGHDR and SFDVKD. Trimming left V 3 bases short and J 2 bases short, with 14 bases between. The CDR3 sequence: CATSDRGKGLTDTQYF. The DNA for the CDR3 is TGTGCCACCAGTGATCGAGGTAAAGGCCTCACAGATACGCAGTATTTT.